This TCR beta chain originates from a study of blood T cells in healthy people across ages. On the study more broadly: Capture via template switching afforded approximately one barcoded beta molecule per two T cells.

The use of a sample-barcoded 5' primer and a J-beta primer mix characterized a second PCR of about 7 to 12 cycles. TCRdb fed the 5' RACE reads into MiXCR, producing one record per CDR3 protein. In the table there are 1.5 million to 2 million distinct CDR3 sequences, about 35% of which are singletons. Comments on this clonotype: Its cognate antigen is unknown.

Germline CDR1 is SQVTM and CDR2 is ANQGSEA. V dropped 1 base and J dropped 1 base, with 5 bases sitting between them. This CDR3 has 13 residues. Whole-study findings and limits: Underestimates were what the diversity estimates from one million T cells were considered to be.

Specimen: blood. The origin of this receptor is a woman in her twenties or thirties in good health. The genes are TRBV29-1 and TRBJ1-5; no definite D call. CDR3 region: CSVEVGSNQPQHF. CDR3 DNA: TGCAGCGTTGAAGTGGGAAGCAATCAGCCCCAGCATTTT.